This entry describes one T cell receptor beta chain. The CDR3 has 14 residues. The V gene lost 1 base and the J gene lost 1 base, with 5 bases spanning the gap. CDR1 and CDR2 from the germline V gene are LNHNV and YYDKDF (reference sequence). These data are taken from a study of control samples from healthy donors and cancer patients. The table came from immunoSEQ multiplex PCR; TCRdb's copy has only in-frame clones and leaves some out. The data show around 200,000 clones, roughly 91% seen once. The source material was blood. The V and J genes are TRBV15 and TRBJ1-3; no clear D gene. This clonotype originated in a man aged 18 to 30 in good health. CDR3 sequence reads: CATSRALSGNTIYF. The CDR3 DNA reads as TGTGCCACCAGCAGAGCGCTATCTGGAAACACCATATATTTT.